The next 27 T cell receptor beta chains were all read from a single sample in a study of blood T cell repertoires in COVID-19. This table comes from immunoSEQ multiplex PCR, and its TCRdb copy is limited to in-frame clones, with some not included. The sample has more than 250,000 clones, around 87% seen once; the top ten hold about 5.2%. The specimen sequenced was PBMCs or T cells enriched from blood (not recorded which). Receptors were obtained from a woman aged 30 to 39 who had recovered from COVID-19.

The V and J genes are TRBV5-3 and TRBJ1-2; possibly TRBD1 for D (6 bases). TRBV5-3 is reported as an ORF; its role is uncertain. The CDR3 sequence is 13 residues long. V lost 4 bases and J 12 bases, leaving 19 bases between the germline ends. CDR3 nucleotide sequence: TGTGCCAGAAGCGGTTCGAACAGGGAAATCAACACCTTC. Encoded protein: CARSGSNREINTF.

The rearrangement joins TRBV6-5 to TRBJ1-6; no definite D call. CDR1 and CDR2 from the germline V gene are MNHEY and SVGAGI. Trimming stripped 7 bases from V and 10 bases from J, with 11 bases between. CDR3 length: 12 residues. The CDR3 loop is CASIAQWSPLHF. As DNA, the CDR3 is TGTGCCAGCATTGCCCAGTGGTCACCCCTCCACTTT.

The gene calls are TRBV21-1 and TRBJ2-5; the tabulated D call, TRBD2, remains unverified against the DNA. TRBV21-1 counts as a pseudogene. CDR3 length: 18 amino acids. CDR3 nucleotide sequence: TGTGCCAGCAGCAAAGCGCCTCGGCGGGGGGTGTACCAAGAGACCCAGTACTTC. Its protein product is CASSKAPRRGVYQETQYF.

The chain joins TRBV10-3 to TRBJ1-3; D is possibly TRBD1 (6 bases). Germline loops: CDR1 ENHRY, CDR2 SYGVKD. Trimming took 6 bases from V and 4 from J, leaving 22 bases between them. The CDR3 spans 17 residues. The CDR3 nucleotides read TGTGCCATCAGCCCCATTTACAGGGACGGTTCGGGAAACACCATATATTTT. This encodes CAISPIYRDGSGNTIYF.

The CDR3 spells CASSYGAGGHNEQFF. The CDR3 DNA sequence: TGTGCCAGCAGTTACGGGGCGGGGGGTCACAATGAGCAGTTCTTC. The chain couples TRBV6-5 to TRBJ2-1; 8 bases align to TRBD2. J gave up 5 bases and V 2 bases, and 5 bases lay outside the gene matches. The CDR3 length is 15 residues. Germline CDR1 is MNHEY and CDR2 is SVGAGI.

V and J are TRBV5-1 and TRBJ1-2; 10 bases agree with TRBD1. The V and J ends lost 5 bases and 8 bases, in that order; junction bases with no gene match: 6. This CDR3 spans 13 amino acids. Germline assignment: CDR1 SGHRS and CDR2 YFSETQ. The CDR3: CASSPGQGEGYTF. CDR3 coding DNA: TGCGCCAGCAGTCCCGGACAGGGGGAGGGCTACACCTTC. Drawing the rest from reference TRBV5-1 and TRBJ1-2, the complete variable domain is KAGVTQTPRYLIKTRGQQVTLSCSPISGHRSVSWYQQTPGQGLQFLFEYFSETQRNKGNFPGRFSGRQFSNSRSEMNVSTLELGDSALYLCASSPGQGEGYTFGSGTRLTVV.

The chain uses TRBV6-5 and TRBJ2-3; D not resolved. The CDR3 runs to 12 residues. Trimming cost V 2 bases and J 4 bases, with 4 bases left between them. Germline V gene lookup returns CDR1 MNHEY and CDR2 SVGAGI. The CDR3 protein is CASSYVADTQYF. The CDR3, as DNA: TGTGCCAGCAGTTACGTCGCAGATACGCAGTATTTT.

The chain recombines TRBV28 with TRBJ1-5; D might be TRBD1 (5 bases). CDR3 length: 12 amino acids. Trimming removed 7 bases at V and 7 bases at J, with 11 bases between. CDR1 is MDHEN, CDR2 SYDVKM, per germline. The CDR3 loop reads CASTSGGQPQHF. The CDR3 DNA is TGTGCCAGCACCAGCGGGGGACAGCCCCAGCATTTT.

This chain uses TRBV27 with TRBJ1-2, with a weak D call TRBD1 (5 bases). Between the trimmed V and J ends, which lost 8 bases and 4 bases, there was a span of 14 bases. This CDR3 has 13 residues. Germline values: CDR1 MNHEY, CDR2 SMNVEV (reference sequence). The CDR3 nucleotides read TGTGCCAGCGCGCGGGGCAGGGTCTATGGCTACACCTTC. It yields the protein CASARGRVYGYTF.

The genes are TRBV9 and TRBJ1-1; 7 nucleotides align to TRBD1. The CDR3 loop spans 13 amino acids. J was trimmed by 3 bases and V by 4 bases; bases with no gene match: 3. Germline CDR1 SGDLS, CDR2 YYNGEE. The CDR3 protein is CASSTGQHTEAFF. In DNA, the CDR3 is TGTGCCAGCAGCACGGGACAGCACACTGAAGCTTTCTTT.

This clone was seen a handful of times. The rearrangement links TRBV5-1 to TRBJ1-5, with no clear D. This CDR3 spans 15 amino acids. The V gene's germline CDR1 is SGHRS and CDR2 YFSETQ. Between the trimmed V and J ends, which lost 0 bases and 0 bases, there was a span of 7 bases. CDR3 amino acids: CASSLDYNSNQPQHF. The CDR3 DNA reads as TGCGCCAGCAGCTTGGACTATAATAGCAATCAGCCCCAGCATTTT. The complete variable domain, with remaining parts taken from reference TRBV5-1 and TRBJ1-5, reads KAGVTQTPRYLIKTRGQQVTLSCSPISGHRSVSWYQQTPGQGLQFLFEYFSETQRNKGNFPGRFSGRQFSNSRSEMNVSTLELGDSALYLCASSLDYNSNQPQHFGDGTRLSIL.

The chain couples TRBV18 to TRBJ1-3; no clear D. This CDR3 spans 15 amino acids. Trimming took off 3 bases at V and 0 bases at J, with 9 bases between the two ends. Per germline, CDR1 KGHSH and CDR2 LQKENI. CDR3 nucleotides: TGTGCCAGCTCACCCCCACCGGGCTCTGGAAACACCATATATTTT. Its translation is CASSPPPGSGNTIYF.

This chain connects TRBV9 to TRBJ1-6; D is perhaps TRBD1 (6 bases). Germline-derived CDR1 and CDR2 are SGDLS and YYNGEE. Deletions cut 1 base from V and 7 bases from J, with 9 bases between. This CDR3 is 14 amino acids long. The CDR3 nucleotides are TGTGCCAGCAGCGTATGGGACACCAATTCACCCCTCCACTTT. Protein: CASSVWDTNSPLHF.

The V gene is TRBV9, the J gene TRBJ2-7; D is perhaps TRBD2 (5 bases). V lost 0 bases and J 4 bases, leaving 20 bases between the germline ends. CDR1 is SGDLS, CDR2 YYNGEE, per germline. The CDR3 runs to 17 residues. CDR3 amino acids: CASSVEAGWRFPYEQYF. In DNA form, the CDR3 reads TGTGCCAGCAGCGTAGAGGCGGGCTGGCGCTTTCCGTACGAGCAGTACTTC.

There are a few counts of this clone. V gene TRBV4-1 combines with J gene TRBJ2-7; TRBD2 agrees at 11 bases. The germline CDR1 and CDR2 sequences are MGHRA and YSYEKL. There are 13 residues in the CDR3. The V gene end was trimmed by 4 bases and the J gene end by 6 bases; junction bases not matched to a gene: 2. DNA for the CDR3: TGCGCCAGCAGCCCCGGACTAGCGGGCGAGCAGTACTTC. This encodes CASSPGLAGEQYF.

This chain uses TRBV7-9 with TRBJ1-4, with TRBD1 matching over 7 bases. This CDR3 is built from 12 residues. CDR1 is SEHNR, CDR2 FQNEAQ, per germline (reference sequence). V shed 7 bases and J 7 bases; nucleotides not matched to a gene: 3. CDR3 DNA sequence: TGTGCCAGCAATAGGGGGCTTGAAAAACTGTTTTTT. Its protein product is CASNRGLEKLFF. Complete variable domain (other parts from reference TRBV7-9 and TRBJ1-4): DTGVSQNPRHKITKRGQNVTFRCDPISEHNRLYWYRQTLGQGPEFLTYFQNEAQLEKSRLLSDRFSAERPKGSFSTLEIQRTEQGDSAMYLCASNRGLEKLFFGSGTQLSVL.

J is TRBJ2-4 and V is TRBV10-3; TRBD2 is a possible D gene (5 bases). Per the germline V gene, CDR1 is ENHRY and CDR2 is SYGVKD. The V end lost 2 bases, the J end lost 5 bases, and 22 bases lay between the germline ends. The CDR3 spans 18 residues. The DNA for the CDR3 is TGTGCCATCAGTGAGAGCGGACTCCCCGGTTCCCCCCAAAACATTCAGTACTTC. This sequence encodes CAISESGLPGSPQNIQYF.

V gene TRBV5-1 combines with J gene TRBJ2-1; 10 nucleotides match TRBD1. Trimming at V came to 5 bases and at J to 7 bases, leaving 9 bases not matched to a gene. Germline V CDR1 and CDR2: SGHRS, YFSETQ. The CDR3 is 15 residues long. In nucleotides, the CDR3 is TGCGCCAGCAGTTCAGAGACAGGGGGCCAGAATGAGCAGTTCTTC. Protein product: CASSSETGGQNEQFF.

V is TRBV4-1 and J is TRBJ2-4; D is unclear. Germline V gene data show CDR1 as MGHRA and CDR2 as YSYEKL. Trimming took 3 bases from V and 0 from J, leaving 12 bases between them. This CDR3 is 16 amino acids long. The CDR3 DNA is TGCGCCAGCAGCCAGGCCCCTTGGCTAGCCAAAAACATTCAGTACTTC. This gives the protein CASSQAPWLAKNIQYF.

The CDR3 DNA sequence: TGTGCCAGCAGCCCAATACCCGTCGGACAGGGATCACCCCTCCACTTT. Amino acids: CASSPIPVGQGSPLHF. The rearrangement joins TRBV9 to TRBJ1-6; 8 bases are a match to TRBD1. J was trimmed by 10 bases and V by 4 bases; bases with no gene match: 13. The CDR3 extends over 16 amino acids. Germline V gives CDR1 SGDLS, CDR2 YYNGEE.

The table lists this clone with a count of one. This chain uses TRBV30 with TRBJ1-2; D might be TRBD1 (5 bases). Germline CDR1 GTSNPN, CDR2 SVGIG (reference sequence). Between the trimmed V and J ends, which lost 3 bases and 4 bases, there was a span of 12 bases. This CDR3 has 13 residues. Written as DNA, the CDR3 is TGTGCCTGGAGCCCGGGGGGATCCTATGGCTACACCTTC. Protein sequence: CAWSPGGSYGYTF.

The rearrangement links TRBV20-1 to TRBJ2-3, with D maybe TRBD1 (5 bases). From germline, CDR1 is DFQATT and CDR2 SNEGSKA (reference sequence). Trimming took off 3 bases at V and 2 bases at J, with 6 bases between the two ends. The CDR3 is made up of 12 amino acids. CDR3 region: CSASGATDTQYF. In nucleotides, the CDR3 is TGCAGTGCTAGTGGGGCCACAGATACGCAGTATTTT.

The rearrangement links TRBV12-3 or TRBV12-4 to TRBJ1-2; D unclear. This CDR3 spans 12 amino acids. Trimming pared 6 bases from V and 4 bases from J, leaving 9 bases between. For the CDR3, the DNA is TGTGCCAGCAGGGAGTCATTCTATGGCTACACCTTC. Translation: CASRESFYGYTF.

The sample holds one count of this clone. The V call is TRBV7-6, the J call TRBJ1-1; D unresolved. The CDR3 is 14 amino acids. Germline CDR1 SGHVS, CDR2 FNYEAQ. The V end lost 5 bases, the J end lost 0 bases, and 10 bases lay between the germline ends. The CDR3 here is CASSPGSLNTEAFF. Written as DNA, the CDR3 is TGTGCCAGCAGCCCGGGGTCCTTGAACACTGAAGCTTTCTTT.

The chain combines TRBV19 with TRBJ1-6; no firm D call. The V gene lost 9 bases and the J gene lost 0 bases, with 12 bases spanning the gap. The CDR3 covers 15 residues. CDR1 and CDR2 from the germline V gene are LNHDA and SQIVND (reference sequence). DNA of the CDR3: TGTGCCAGCCAGGACGGGAGCTCCTATAATTCACCCCTCCACTTT. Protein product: CASQDGSSYNSPLHF.

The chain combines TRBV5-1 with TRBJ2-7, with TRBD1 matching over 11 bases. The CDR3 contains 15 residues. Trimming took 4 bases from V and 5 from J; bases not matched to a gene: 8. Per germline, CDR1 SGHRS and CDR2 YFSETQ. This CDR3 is CASSISGTGGNEQYF. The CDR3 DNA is TGCGCCAGCAGCATTTCCGGGACAGGGGGAAACGAGCAGTACTTC.

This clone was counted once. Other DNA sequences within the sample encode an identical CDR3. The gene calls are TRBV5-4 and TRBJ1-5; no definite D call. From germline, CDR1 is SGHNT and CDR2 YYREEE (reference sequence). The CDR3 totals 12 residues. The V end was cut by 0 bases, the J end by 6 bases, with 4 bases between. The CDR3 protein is CASSLDSQPQHF. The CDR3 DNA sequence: TGTGCCAGCAGCTTGGATAGTCAGCCCCAGCATTTT.